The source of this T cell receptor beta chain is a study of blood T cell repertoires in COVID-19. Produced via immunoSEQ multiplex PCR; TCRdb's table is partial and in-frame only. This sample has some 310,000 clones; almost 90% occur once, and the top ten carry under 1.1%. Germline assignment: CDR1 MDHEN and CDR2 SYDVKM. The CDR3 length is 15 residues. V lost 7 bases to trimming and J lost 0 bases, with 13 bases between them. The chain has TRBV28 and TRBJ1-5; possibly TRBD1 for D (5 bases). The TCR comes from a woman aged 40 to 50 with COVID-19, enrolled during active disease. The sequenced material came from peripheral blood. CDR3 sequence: CASTPGRYSNQPQHF. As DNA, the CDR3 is TGTGCCAGCACTCCAGGGAGGTATAGCAATCAGCCCCAGCATTTT.